The T cell receptor beta chain described here comes from a study of T cell responses to AZD1222 COVID-19 vaccine. Whole-study findings and limits: A rise in Spike-specific TCR breadth and depth followed two AZD1222 doses. Spike was spanned by vaccine-associated CD4 TCRs, which were dominant at 160-218 and 743-854.

TCRdb keeps only in-frame clones here, not all; method: immunoSEQ multiplex PCR. The table includes some 120,000 clones, about 90% detected once. The J segment lost 2 bases and the V segment lost 4 bases, leaving 7 bases of the junction unmatched. The CDR3 sequence is 15 residues long. Germline values: CDR1 SGHDT, CDR2 YYEEEE. Remarks on this clone: What it recognizes is unknown.

The source is an adult in good health. The chain employs TRBV5-6 and TRBJ2-7; 9 bases are shared with TRBD2. Here the sequenced sample was peripheral blood, taken on day 0 of AZD1222 vaccination. For the CDR3, the DNA is TGTGCCAGCAGCCCGGGACTAGCAAATCCCTACGAGCAGTACTTC. This codes for CASSPGLANPYEQYF.